This T cell receptor beta chain was sequenced in a study of shared clonotypes between healthy human individuals. Study-level information: The cohort comprised a couple of women and a few men. Their ages spanned 18 to 49 years.

Deep was the level used in running the assay. Here immunoSEQ multiplex PCR was the method, and the copy in TCRdb shows in-frame clones only, minus some. The sample holds about 1.5 million clones, 95% to 97% seen once. Study-wide findings and caveats: The study generally estimated greater richness for naive than memory subsets.

This CDR3 comprises 13 residues. The V gene's germline CDR1 is MDHEN and CDR2 SYDVKM. The V and J ends lost 7 bases and 11 bases respectively, with 18 bases between them. Comment on this clone: Its cognate antigen is unknown.

This TCR was recovered from a man aged 30 to 39 in good health. Sequencing was carried out using naive CD4+ T cells sorted from blood. Subset reported: CD45RA+ positively selected. This rearrangement joins TRBV28 to TRBJ2-1, with D unresolved. This CDR3 is CASTLGRFSKQFF. DNA of the CDR3: TGTGCCAGCACCCTTGGTAGGTTTAGCAAGCAGTTCTTC.